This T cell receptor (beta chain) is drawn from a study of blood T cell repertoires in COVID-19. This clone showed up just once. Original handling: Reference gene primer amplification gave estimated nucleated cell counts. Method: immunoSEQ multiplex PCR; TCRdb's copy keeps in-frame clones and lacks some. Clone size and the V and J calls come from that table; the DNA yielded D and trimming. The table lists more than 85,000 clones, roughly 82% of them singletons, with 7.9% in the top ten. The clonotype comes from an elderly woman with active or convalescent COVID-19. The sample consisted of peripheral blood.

The CDR3 DNA is TGTGCCATCAGCGGACAGGGAAAGAACCAAGAGACCCAGTACTTC. Translating gives CAISGQGKNQETQYF. This chain connects TRBV10-3 to TRBJ2-5; 8 nucleotides line up with TRBD1. CDR3 length: 15 residues. Germline lookup yields CDR1 ENHRY and CDR2 SYGVKD. J was trimmed by 0 bases and V by 6 bases; bases with no gene match: 6.